The 23 T cell receptor beta chains given below trace back to one sample, sequenced in a study of shared clonotypes between healthy human individuals. Sequenced by immunoSEQ multiplex PCR; TCRdb stores in-frame clones only, minus some. This table holds over a million clones, 98% found once. Sequencing was performed on naive CD4+ T cells sorted from blood. Subset defined: CD45RA+ positively selected. These receptors all come from a man aged 30-40 years in good health.

The chain recombines TRBV6-6 with TRBJ2-7; D ambiguous. This CDR3 is 13 amino acids long. Trimming removed 5 bases at V and 2 bases at J, with 10 bases between. The germline gives CDR1 MNHNY, CDR2 SVGAGI (reference sequence). Written as DNA, the CDR3 is TGTGCCAGCAGTATCCTAGGAGCCTACGAGCAGTACTTC. Encoded protein: CASSILGAYEQYF.

The gene calls are TRBV9 and TRBJ2-7, with a tentative D call TRBD1 (5 bases). Looked up from germline, CDR1 is SGDLS and CDR2 is YYNGEE. The CDR3 is made up of 13 amino acids. Trimming shortened V by 0 bases and J by 6 bases, and 10 bases separated the two germline ends. CDR3 bases: TGTGCCAGCAGCGTAGGGACAACTGGCGAGCAGTACTTC. Translating it yields CASSVGTTGEQYF.

The chain carries TRBV11-2 and TRBJ2-1; 10 bases match TRBD2. There are 13 residues in the CDR3. Germline V gene sequence: CDR1 SGHAT, CDR2 FQNNGV. V dropped 4 bases and J dropped 14; count of bases not matched to a gene: 8. CDR3 sequence: CASSSDALAGKFF. The CDR3 region has the DNA TGTGCCAGCAGCTCGGACGCACTAGCGGGAAAGTTCTTC.

The chain uses TRBV2 and TRBJ2-3; TRBD1 matches 9 bases. CDR3 length equals 16 residues. V was clipped by 8 bases and J by 2 bases; unmatched bases: 11. Germline CDR1 is SNHLY and CDR2 is FYNNEI. The CDR3 is CASSNRQGGVTDTQYF. The CDR3 DNA follows: TGTGCCAGCTCTAACCGACAGGGGGGCGTCACAGATACGCAGTATTTT. Supplemented by reference TRBV2 and TRBJ2-3, the full variable domain reads EPEVTQTPSHQVTQMGQEVILRCVPISNHLYFYWYRQILGQKVEFLVSFYNNEISEKSEIFDDQFSVERPDGSNFTLKIRSTKLEDSAMYFCASSNRQGGVTDTQYFGPGTRLTVL.

Only one count was recorded for this clone. CDR3 nucleotides: TGTGCCAGCAGCTCACTAGCGTCCTACAATGAGCAGTTCTTC. Its protein product is CASSSLASYNEQFF. V is TRBV7-3 and J is TRBJ2-1; 7 bases fit TRBD2. Germline V gene sequence: CDR1 SGHTA, CDR2 FQGTGA. CDR3 length: 14 residues. V gave up 4 bases and J gave up 1 base; unmatched junction bases: 1.

DNA for the CDR3: TGTGCCAGCAGCTTTGCAGGGCAGGGAGTCAATGAGCAGTTCTTC. It translates to CASSFAGQGVNEQFF. The chain uses TRBV5-4 and TRBJ2-1; the D gene could be TRBD1 or TRBD2 (5 bases each). There are 15 residues in the CDR3. From germline, CDR1 is SGHNT and CDR2 YYREEE (reference sequence). V lost 2 bases and J 6 bases, leaving 15 bases between the germline ends. The complete variable domain, with remaining parts taken from reference TRBV5-4 and TRBJ2-1, reads ETGVTQSPTHLIKTRGQQVTLRCSSQSGHNTVSWYQQALGQGPQFIFQYYREEENGRGNFPPRFSGLQFPNYSSELNVNALELDDSALYLCASSFAGQGVNEQFFGPGTRLTVL.

The chain uses TRBV7-9 and TRBJ2-3; the match to TRBD2 covers 7 bases. V lost 3 bases, J lost 6 bases, and 6 bases stayed unmatched. CDR1 and CDR2 (germline): SEHNR, FQNEAQ (reference sequence). The CDR3 totals 14 residues. CDR3 loop: CASSFGAGGDTQYF. CDR3 DNA sequence: TGTGCCAGCAGCTTCGGGGCCGGGGGGGATACGCAGTATTTT. Using reference TRBV7-9 and TRBJ2-3 for the parts outside the CDR3, the full variable domain is DTGVSQNPRHKITKRGQNVTFRCDPISEHNRLYWYRQTLGQGPEFLTYFQNEAQLEKSRLLSDRFSAERPKGSFSTLEIQRTEQGDSAMYLCASSFGAGGDTQYFGPGTRLTVL.

This chain links TRBV29-1 with TRBJ2-7; 10 bases are a match to TRBD1. Per the germline V gene, CDR1 is SQVTM and CDR2 is ANQGSEA. The CDR3 covers 14 residues. V trimming: 7 bases; J trimming: 1 base; junction bases outside the gene matches: 7. The chain's CDR3 is CSALPGQGSYEQYF. Written as DNA, the CDR3 is TGCAGCGCCCTACCGGGACAGGGGTCCTACGAGCAGTACTTC.

The J gene is TRBJ1-1, the V gene TRBV15; 9 bases agree with TRBD1. CDR3 length: 14 amino acids. V gave up 5 bases and J gave up 6 bases; unmatched junction bases: 7. CDR1 is LNHNV and CDR2 is YYDKDF in the germline V gene (reference sequence). CDR3 protein: CATSYDRGRAEAFF. CDR3 coding DNA: TGTGCCACCAGCTATGACAGGGGGAGGGCTGAAGCTTTCTTT.

This sequence joins TRBV30 and TRBJ2-1; no definite D call. Germline V lookup: CDR1 GTSNPN, CDR2 SVGIG (reference sequence). Trimming cost V 3 bases and J 4 bases, with 10 bases left between them. The CDR3 has 13 amino acids. CDR3 in DNA: TGTGCCTGGAGCGGGTCGACGTACAATGAGCAGTTCTTC. It translates to CAWSGSTYNEQFF.

The chain is built from TRBV27 and TRBJ2-2; the D gene is possibly TRBD2 (6 bases). This CDR3 is built from 14 residues. Trimming pared 5 bases from V and 6 bases from J, leaving 13 bases between. CDR1 and CDR2 from the germline V gene are MNHEY and SMNVEV (reference sequence). For the CDR3, the DNA is TGTGCCAGCAGTCCCGGGGGTTGGGCCGGGGAGCTGTTTTTT. It specifies CASSPGGWAGELFF.

The rearrangement uses TRBV7-6 and TRBJ2-7; tentative D call: TRBD2 (6 bases). This CDR3 has 18 residues. The V end was cut by 5 bases, the J end by 5 bases, with 28 bases between. Germline V gene data show CDR1 as SGHVS and CDR2 as FNYEAQ. Here the CDR3 reads CASSPLVRILEEGHEQYF. CDR3 nucleotides: TGTGCCAGCAGCCCCCTGGTGCGAATATTAGAGGAGGGCCACGAGCAGTACTTC.

This clone was seen once. The chain has TRBV10-3 and TRBJ2-1; 13 bases are shared with TRBD2. Germline V gene sequence: CDR1 ENHRY, CDR2 SYGVKD. Trimming removed 4 bases from V and 4 bases from J; junction bases left unmatched: 13. CDR3 size: 19 residues. The DNA of the CDR3 is TGTGCCATCAGTGGTGGGGGGACAGGACTAGCGGGAGTGTACAATGAGCAGTTCTTC. Residues: CAISGGGTGLAGVYNEQFF.

This clone was detected once. The rearrangement joins TRBV11-2 to TRBJ2-7, with TRBD2 matching 10 bases. V dropped 5 bases and J dropped 4; count of bases not matched to a gene: 5. Germline V gene data show CDR1 as SGHAT and CDR2 as FQNNGV. CDR3 length: 14 residues. The CDR3 DNA is TGTGCCAGCAGCCAATCTAGCGGGAGTTACGAGCAGTACTTC. Protein: CASSQSSGSYEQYF.

The J gene is TRBJ1-5, the V gene TRBV18, with D possibly TRBD1 on 6 matching bases. CDR3 size: 16 residues. Trimming stripped 5 bases from V and 0 bases from J, with 14 bases between. Germline CDR1 is KGHSH and CDR2 is LQKENI. CDR3 in DNA: TGTGCCAGCTCAATACTCCGGGACACTAGCAATCAGCCCCAGCATTTT. Encoded protein: CASSILRDTSNQPQHF. Based on the CDR3 plus reference TRBV18 and TRBJ1-5, the full variable domain is NAGVMQNPRHLVRRRGQEARLRCSPMKGHSHVYWYRQLPEEGLKFMVYLQKENIIDESGMPKERFSAEFPKEGPSILRIQQVVRGDSAAYFCASSILRDTSNQPQHFGDGTRLSIL.

The V and J genes are TRBV6-6 and TRBJ2-7; 8 bases fit TRBD2. CDR1 is MNHNY, CDR2 SVGAGI, per germline (reference sequence). The CDR3 length is 15 residues. The V segment lost 0 bases and the J segment 3 bases; nucleotides outside the gene matches: 4. The CDR3 bases are TGTGCCAGCAGTTACTCTCGGCTAGCGGGCTACGAGCAGTACTTC. Protein sequence: CASSYSRLAGYEQYF.

In regard to this clone: Additional DNA sequences in this sample encode the identical CDR3. The chain has TRBV4-3 and TRBJ2-3; the D is unclear. From germline, CDR1 is LGHNA and CDR2 YSLEER. V was trimmed by 0 bases and J by 1 base, leaving 8 bases between them. The CDR3 is 15 amino acids. The CDR3 DNA sequence: TGCGCCAGCAGCCAAGATCCGGGTGGCACAGATACGCAGTATTTT. Encoded protein: CASSQDPGGTDTQYF.

The chain recombines TRBV14 with TRBJ1-4, with 7 bases aligning to TRBD1. This CDR3 region has 16 residues. V was clipped by 1 base and J by 5 bases; unmatched bases: 7. CDR1 is SGHDN and CDR2 is FVKESK in the germline V gene. CDR3 loop: CASSQAGTALNEKLFF. The CDR3 region has the DNA TGTGCCAGCAGCCAAGCCGGGACAGCTCTAAATGAAAAACTGTTTTTT.

J is TRBJ1-1 and V is TRBV5-1; 8 bases map to TRBD1. The CDR3 consists of 17 residues. After removal of 4 bases from V and 5 bases from J, the junction contained 16 bases not matched to a gene. Germline values: CDR1 SGHRS, CDR2 YFSETQ. The chain's CDR3 is CASSHAPDREIPTEAFF. The CDR3 DNA is TGCGCCAGCAGCCATGCACCGGACAGGGAAATTCCTACTGAAGCTTTCTTT. Drawing the rest from reference TRBV5-1 and TRBJ1-1, the complete variable domain is KAGVTQTPRYLIKTRGQQVTLSCSPISGHRSVSWYQQTPGQGLQFLFEYFSETQRNKGNFPGRFSGRQFSNSRSEMNVSTLELGDSALYLCASSHAPDREIPTEAFFGQGTRLTVV.

This rearrangement joins TRBV14 to TRBJ1-3, with 8 bases aligning to TRBD1. Germline V gives CDR1 SGHDN, CDR2 FVKESK. J lost 4 bases, V lost 4 bases, and 6 bases had no gene match. The CDR3 covers 15 residues. CDR3 DNA sequence: TGTGCCAGCAGCCTCCGGACAGGGAGAGGAAACACCATATATTTT. It translates to CASSLRTGRGNTIYF. Supplemented by reference TRBV14 and TRBJ1-3, the full variable domain reads EAGVTQFPSHSVIEKGQTVTLRCDPISGHDNLYWYRRVMGKEIKFLLHFVKESKQDESGMPNNRFLAERTGGTYSTLKVQPAELEDSGVYFCASSLRTGRGNTIYFGEGSWLTVV.

This rearrangement joins TRBV7-2 to TRBJ2-2, with TRBD2 as a possible D gene (5 bases). Trimming stripped 2 bases from V and 5 bases from J, with 12 bases between. Germline CDR1 SGHTA, CDR2 FQGNSA. The CDR3 spans 15 residues. This CDR3 reads CASSLMREKTGELFF. CDR3 in DNA: TGTGCCAGCAGCTTAATGAGGGAGAAGACCGGGGAGCTGTTTTTT.

The chain links TRBV7-2 to TRBJ2-1; D is ambiguous. V dropped 1 base and J dropped 9 bases, with 16 bases sitting between them. CDR1 is SGHTA and CDR2 is FQGNSA in the germline V gene. The CDR3 has 15 amino acids. CDR3 loop: CASSLGNFLTVEQFF. As DNA, the CDR3 is TGTGCCAGCAGCTTAGGAAATTTCTTGACTGTTGAGCAGTTCTTC. The full variable domain, rest sourced from reference TRBV7-2 and TRBJ2-1, is GAGVSQSPSNKVTEKGKDVELRCDPISGHTALYWYRQSLGQGLEFLIYFQGNSAPDKSGLPSDRFSAERTGGSVSTLTIQRTQQEDSAVYLCASSLGNFLTVEQFFGPGTRLTVL.

This rearrangement joins TRBV2 to TRBJ1-4; TRBD1 might be the D (6 bases). The CDR3 length is 15 residues. The V gene lost 5 bases and the J gene lost 3 bases, with 13 bases spanning the gap. The germline gives CDR1 SNHLY, CDR2 FYNNEI. The CDR3 coding sequence is TGTGCCAGCAGTCCCGCGGGGGCGGCTAATGAAAAACTGTTTTTT. Translated, it gives CASSPAGAANEKLFF.